Shown below are 4 T cell receptor beta chains from a single sample sequenced in a study of blood T cell repertoires in COVID-19. The data were produced by immunoSEQ multiplex PCR, yet TCRdb's version contains in-frame clones alone and is incomplete. The sample includes 150,000 or so clones, 85% to 90% of them seen just once. The specimen was peripheral blood. These receptors were obtained from a man between 18 and 35 years old with COVID-19, enrolled during active disease.

This clone was seen only a few times. The gene calls are TRBV7-8 and TRBJ2-7; TRBD2 matches at 11 bases. Germline assignment: CDR1 SGHVS and CDR2 FQNEAQ. V lost 5 bases and J lost 2; bases outside the gene matches: 5. CDR3 size: 15 residues. The CDR3 here is CASSPGLAATYEQYF. The CDR3 DNA reads as TGTGCCAGCAGCCCGGGACTAGCGGCAACCTACGAGCAGTACTTC.

The gene calls are TRBV10-3 and TRBJ1-1; TRBD1 is a possible D gene (6 bases). V dropped 9 bases and J dropped 6 bases, with 20 bases sitting between them. This CDR3 spans 14 amino acids. The germline V gene has CDR1 ENHRY and CDR2 SYGVKD. The CDR3 loop reads CAIQGRAGVAEAFF. The CDR3 DNA follows: TGTGCCATTCAGGGGAGGGCGGGGGTCGCTGAAGCTTTCTTT.

In regard to this clone: The junction departs from germline at one end; a sequencing error may be responsible. This chain connects TRBV7-9 to TRBJ1-4; 8 bases line up with TRBD1. Germline V gives CDR1 SEHNR, CDR2 FQNEAQ (reference sequence). The CDR3 is 16 residues long. The DNA of the CDR3 is TGTGCCAGCAGCTCAGCCACAGGGGGTACTAATGAAAAACTGCTTTTT. Translated, it gives CASSSATGGTNEKLLF.

V gene TRBV6-2 or TRBV6-3 combines with J gene TRBJ1-1, with unresolved D. The CDR3 contains 13 residues. Trimming took off 4 bases at V and 8 bases at J, with 14 bases between the two ends. Germline V gene sequence: CDR1 MNHEY, CDR2 SVGEGT. The CDR3 spells CASSLRGLREAFF. The CDR3 coding sequence is TGTGCCAGCAGTTTGCGGGGTCTCCGGGAAGCTTTCTTT.